The clone carrying this TCR beta chain was picked up many times. No antigen is known for it. CDR1 and CDR2 from the germline V gene are LGHNA and YSLEER. V shed 2 bases and J shed 1 base, with 5 bases lying between them. The CDR3 loop spans 13 amino acids. This entry is derived from a study of T-cell reconstitution after alpha-beta-depleted transplantation in children. Study results and limitations: T-cell counts and diversity were attributed mostly to newly produced T cells one year after transplant.

TCRbeta library preparation incorporated unique molecular identifiers. One entry per CDR3 protein, called by TCRdb with MiXCR from the PCR reads. Of some 550,000 distinct CDR3 sequences in the sample, about 21% were seen once. V usage is TRBV4-3 and J usage is TRBJ1-2; unclear D gene. The sample was PBMCs, mostly from graft donor cells, taken 360 days after TCRalphabeta/CD19-depleted stem cell transplant. The TCR originated in a boy under three years old who had a stem cell transplant for acute myeloid leukemia, so the T cells may come from the graft donor. The CDR3 sequence is CASSQTVNYGYTF. DNA of the CDR3: TGCGCCAGCAGCCAAACAGTTAACTATGGCTACACCTTC.